The clone carrying this T cell receptor beta chain was counted a few times. The CDR3 totals 15 residues. V gave up 5 bases and J gave up 3 bases, with 17 bases separating them. CDR1 SGHTA and CDR2 FQGNSA come from the germline V gene. The library targeted TCRbeta and was prepared with unique molecular identifiers. TCRdb recomputed calls from the PCR reads with MiXCR, one row per CDR3 protein. Of over 300,000 distinct CDR3 sequences detected, around 10% appear once; the ten largest clones hold more than 2%. This entry comes from a study of T-cell reconstitution after alpha-beta-depleted transplantation in children.

This specimen was PBMCs from the stem cell graft donor, taken from the stem cell graft. The chain uses TRBV7-2 and TRBJ2-7, with D tentatively TRBD1 or TRBD2 (6 bases each). The source of this sequence is a human donor who donated a stem cell graft to a child with acute lymphoblastic leukemia. The CDR3 here is CASSRPGAGLYEQYF. CDR3 bases: TGTGCCAGCAGCCGCCCGGGGGCGGGACTCTACGAGCAGTACTTC.